This is a list of T cell receptor beta chains from one sample in a study of shared clonotypes between healthy human individuals. Assay used: immunoSEQ multiplex PCR; TCRdb lists only in-frame clones, some missing. The data show about 560,000 clones, roughly 79% seen once. The sample comprised PBMCs. The receptors here all came from a woman aged 40-49 years in good health. Some clones in this sample may be carry-over from other donors' samples. The CDR3 runs from the conserved cysteine through the conserved F or W. Fields, in order: D gene, clone size, CDR3 length, J gene, V gene, CDR3 DNA, CDR3 protein. A D gene is named only where the DNA matches it firmly. Not all rows give a size; the values are once, few, many and, for expanded clones, a class.

>-|-|15|TRBJ1-1|TRBV5-1
TGCGCCAGCAGCTTGCGAACCGGGACCAACACTGAAGCTTTCTTT
CASSLRTGTNTEAFF
>-|-|15|TRBJ1-5|TRBV28
TGTGCCAGCAGCCAGACAGGTAGGGGGTATCAGCCCCAGCATTTT
CASSQTGRGYQPQHF
>-|-|12|TRBJ1-2|TRBV28
TGTGCCAGCATTAATTTGCAGGGTGGCTACACCTTC
CASINLQGGYTF
>TRBD1|-|12|TRBJ1-2|TRBV5-5
TGTGCCAGCAGCTTGGAGTGGACAGGTCTTACCTTC
CASSLEWTGLTF
>TRBD2|-|14|TRBJ2-3|TRBV6-4
TGTGCCACTTCCTTAGCGGGAGAGGCAGATACGCAGTATTTT
CATSLAGEADTQYF
>-|few|12|TRBJ1-1|TRBV12-5
TGTGCTAGTGGTTTTGGGAACACTGAAGCTTTCTTT
CASGFGNTEAFF
>-|-|17|TRBJ2-1|TRBV19
TGTGCCAGTAGTTCGACCGACCCCAGGGGAACCTACAATGAGCAGTTCTTC
CASSSTDPRGTYNEQFF
>TRBD2|-|18|TRBJ2-7|TRBV7-2
TGTGCCAGCAGCTTAGTCGCGGGACTAGCGGGGATTTCCTACGAGCAGTACTTC
CASSLVAGLAGISYEQYF
>-|once|13|TRBJ1-1|TRBV6-1
TGTGCCAGCAGTATTGGGGAGAACACTGAAGCTTTCTTT
CASSIGENTEAFF
>-|-|12|TRBJ2-3|TRBV6-5
TGTGCCAGCGGTGGGCGCAGAGATACGCAGTATTTT
CASGGRRDTQYF
>-|-|13|TRBJ1-2|TRBV30
TGTGCCTGGAACCCAACAGGATACTATGGCTACACCTTC
CAWNPTGYYGYTF
>TRBD2|few|19|TRBJ2-1|TRBV18
TGTGCCAGCTCACCGACTAGCGGGAGGGCCGGGGGCACCTACAATGAGCAGTTCTTC
CASSPTSGRAGGTYNEQFF
>TRBD2|-|15|TRBJ2-7|TRBV7-9
TGTGCCAGCAGCTTAGCCAGCGGGAGTACCTACGAGCAGTACTTC
CASSLASGSTYEQYF
>-|-|14|TRBJ2-7|TRBV28
TGTGCCAGCAGTTCGGCCGAAGCGGGCTACGAGCAGTACTTC
CASSSAEAGYEQYF
>-|once|14|TRBJ2-3|TRBV7-8
TGTGCCAGCAGCAAACCGGGGGGCGCGAATACGCAGTATTTT
CASSKPGGANTQYF
>TRBD2|-|14|TRBJ2-1|TRBV5-1
TGCGCCAGCAGCTCGGGACTAGAGCGGATTGAGCAGTTCTTC
CASSSGLERIEQFF
>-|-|15|TRBJ1-6|TRBV5-4
TGTGCCAGCAGCATAGACAGTGGGGGCAATTCACCCCTCCACTTT
CASSIDSGGNSPLHF
>TRBD2|-|14|TRBJ2-3|TRBV6-1
TGTGCCAGCAGGATAGCGGGAGTGAAAGATACGCAGTATTTT
CASRIAGVKDTQYF
>TRBD2|-|14|TRBJ2-7|TRBV2
TGTGCCAGCAGAGTTAGCGGGAGCAGCTCCGAGCAGTACTTC
CASRVSGSSSEQYF
>-|once|13|TRBJ2-7|TRBV30
TGTGCCTGGACAAGGGGGACCTACGCGGAGCAGTACTTC
CAWTRGTYAEQYF
>-|-|13|TRBJ2-7|TRBV7-2
TGTGCCAGCAGCTTTTCCCTAGTCTACGAGCAGTACTTC
CASSFSLVYEQYF
>-|-|13|TRBJ2-7|TRBV6-5
TGTGCCAGCAGCCGGGGACAAACCTACGAGCAGTACTTC
CASSRGQTYEQYF
>-|-|15|TRBJ1-1|TRBV11-2
TGTGCCAGCAGCTTAGTAACAGGGCTGAACACTGAAGCTTTCTTT
CASSLVTGLNTEAFF
>-|many|14|TRBJ2-7|TRBV5-1
TGCGCCAGCAGCTTCAGGGACGGAACCTACGAGCAGTACTTC
CASSFRDGTYEQYF